These 14 T cell receptor beta chains originate from one sample sequenced in a study of blood T cell repertoires in COVID-19. This table comes from immunoSEQ multiplex PCR, and its TCRdb copy is limited to in-frame clones, with some not included. The sample yields 170,000 or so clones, roughly nine tenths seen once. Sequenced: peripheral blood. The source of these receptors is a man aged 18 to 29 who had recovered from COVID-19.

The chain combines TRBV7-2 with TRBJ2-2; possible D gene TRBD1, 6 bases. This CDR3 contains 14 residues. V was clipped by 5 bases and J by 6 bases, with 13 bases between them. Looked up from germline, CDR1 is SGHTA and CDR2 is FQGNSA. CDR3 protein: CASSAQGTAGELFF. The CDR3 DNA reads TGTGCCAGCAGCGCTCAGGGGACGGCCGGGGAGCTGTTTTTT.

In DNA, the CDR3 is TGTGCCAGCAGCGTTGACAGGGGCGCCTACAATGAGCAGTTCTTC. Translating it yields CASSVDRGAYNEQFF. This chain links TRBV7-3 with TRBJ2-1; 8 positions match TRBD1. The ends lost 5 bases at V and 2 bases at J; junction bases unmatched: 5. The CDR3 sequence is 15 residues long. Per the germline V gene, CDR1 is SGHTA and CDR2 is FQGTGA.

The chain links TRBV28 to TRBJ2-7; 7 bases match TRBD1. Trimming cost V 5 bases and J 1 base; bases outside gene matches: 5. This CDR3 is built from 14 residues. Germline V gives CDR1 MDHEN, CDR2 SYDVKM. CDR3 coding DNA: TGTGCCAGCAGTCAGCCGGGACAGTCCTACGAGCAGTACTTC. This gives the protein CASSQPGQSYEQYF. The whole variable domain, filled in from reference TRBV28 and TRBJ2-7, reads DVKVTQSSRYLVKRTGEKVFLECVQDMDHENMFWYRQDPGLGLRLIYFSYDVKMKEKGDIPEGYSVSREKKERFSLILESASTNQTSMYLCASSQPGQSYEQYFGPGTRLTVT.

The chain carries TRBV14 and TRBJ1-1; D call uncertain. Trimming removed 4 bases at V and 1 base at J, with 7 bases between. Germline assignment: CDR1 SGHDN and CDR2 FVKESK. This CDR3 region has 13 residues. The CDR3: CASSRGSNTEAFF. In DNA, the CDR3 is TGTGCCAGCAGCCGCGGTTCGAACACTGAAGCTTTCTTT.

CDR3 nucleotide sequence: TGTGCCAGCAGCTATCAAACGGGACAAGGCTACGAGCAGTACTTC. Protein product: CASSYQTGQGYEQYF. The chain is built from TRBV7-9 and TRBJ2-7; weak D call: TRBD1 (6 bases). Trimming took 4 bases from V and 3 from J, leaving 16 bases between them. Germline CDR1 reads SEHNR; CDR2 reads FQNEAQ (reference sequence). The CDR3 runs 15 residues.

The chain combines TRBV29-1 with TRBJ2-4, with 8 bases identical to TRBD1. This CDR3 comprises 12 residues. Unmatched junction bases numbered 7, after V lost 6 bases and J lost 9 bases. CDR1 SQVTM and CDR2 ANQGSEA come from the germline V gene. CDR3 in DNA: TGCAGCGTCGGGGGACAGGCTACCATTCAGTACTTC. Translation: CSVGGQATIQYF.

This rearrangement joins TRBV4-2 to TRBJ2-7; 7 bases are a match to TRBD2. The CDR3 runs 16 residues. The J segment lost 3 bases and the V segment lost 0 bases, leaving 8 bases of the junction unmatched. The germline V gene encodes CDR1 LGHNA and CDR2 YNFKEQ. The CDR3 DNA reads as TGTGCCAGCAGCCAAGAATGGACTAGTACACACTACGAGCAGTACTTC. Translated: CASSQEWTSTHYEQYF.

The chain couples TRBV6-5 to TRBJ2-7, with 7 bases lining up with TRBD2. Germline-derived CDR1 and CDR2 are MNHEY and SVGAGI. The V and J ends lost 0 bases and 3 bases, in that order; junction bases with no gene match: 8. The CDR3 spans 16 residues. This chain's CDR3 is CASSYSFNAGDYEQYF. Here the CDR3 DNA reads TGTGCCAGCAGTTACTCATTCAATGCGGGAGACTACGAGCAGTACTTC.

This clone was counted once. This chain links TRBV28 with TRBJ1-5, with D possibly TRBD1 on 5 matching bases. The V end lost 7 bases, the J end lost 6 bases, and 16 bases lay between the germline ends. The CDR3 is 14 residues long. CDR1 MDHEN and CDR2 SYDVKM come from the germline V gene. The CDR3 sequence: CASTFGGVSQPQHF. The CDR3 bases are TGTGCCAGCACCTTCGGGGGGGTGAGTCAGCCCCAGCATTTT.

The chain recombines TRBV28 with TRBJ1-2; 10 nucleotides agree with TRBD1. Unmatched junction bases numbered 7, after V lost 4 bases and J lost 2 bases. Germline CDR1 is MDHEN and CDR2 is SYDVKM. The CDR3 is 16 residues long. CDR3 region: CASSSPPGQGNYGYTF. DNA for the CDR3: TGTGCCAGCAGTTCGCCACCGGGACAGGGGAACTATGGCTACACCTTC.

In this sample, this clone turned up once. J is TRBJ2-2 and V is TRBV12-5; a weak D match, TRBD1 (5 bases). Trimming cost V 2 bases and J 5 bases, with 6 bases left between them. This CDR3 is built from 13 residues. Germline V gene lookup returns CDR1 LGHNT and CDR2 FRNRAP. The CDR3 coding sequence is TGTGCTAGTGGTTTGCAGGGAACCGGGGAGCTGTTTTTT. Translation gives CASGLQGTGELFF.

V is TRBV4-3 and J is TRBJ1-1; D may be TRBD1 (6 bases). The CDR3 totals 16 residues. Trimming removed 0 bases at V and 4 bases at J, with 15 bases between. In germline, CDR1 is LGHNA, CDR2 YSLEER. The CDR3 loop reads CASSQDFRGATTEAFF. In nucleotides, the CDR3 is TGCGCCAGCAGCCAAGATTTCAGGGGCGCCACCACTGAAGCTTTCTTT.

The chain is built from TRBV4-1 and TRBJ2-3; 15 bases are a match to TRBD2. Germline V gene sequence: CDR1 MGHRA, CDR2 YSYEKL. With V trimmed by 4 bases and J by 5 bases, 4 bases remained unmatched. The CDR3 spans 16 residues. The CDR3: CASSRTSGRALDTQYF. DNA for the CDR3: TGCGCCAGCAGCCGGACTAGCGGGAGGGCCTTAGATACGCAGTATTTT.

This chain joins TRBV6-2 or TRBV6-3 and TRBJ2-7, with 7 bases that match TRBD2. The CDR3 is 15 amino acids. V shed 2 bases, J shed 2 bases, and the junction held 6 bases outside the gene matches. CDR1 and CDR2 (germline): MNHEY, SVGEGT. CDR3 sequence: CASSYPAGRPYEQYF. In DNA form, the CDR3 reads TGTGCCAGCAGTTACCCAGCGGGGCGACCCTACGAGCAGTACTTC.